This T cell receptor (beta chain) was profiled in a study of cytomegalovirus exposure and HLA in healthy donors. Study findings and constraints: A few of the chains that were CMV-associated were confirmed in vitro to be specific for CMV antigens. Among TCR beta chains, those listed as cytomegalovirus-associated numbered some 160. Segments of the TCR beta V type were, in most cases, productive about 87% or about 30% of the time in an earlier analysis.

V lost 5 bases and J lost 10, with 14 bases in between. The germline V gene encodes CDR1 MNHEY and CDR2 SVGAGI. CDR3 size: 12 residues. This clone was observed a handful of times. Antigen: not known. The PCR was carried out with 60 Vbeta primers and 13 Jbeta primers. Produced via immunoSEQ multiplex PCR; TCRdb's table is partial and in-frame only. The data show some 90,000 clones, 70% seen once. The specimen sequenced was PBMCs. The chain joins TRBV6-5 to TRBJ1-1, with D perhaps matching TRBD1 (5 bases). The source is a man in his forties or fifties in good health and CMV-seronegative. CDR3 in amino acids: CASSVAGRRAFF. DNA for the CDR3: TGTGCCAGCAGTGTTGCAGGGAGGCGAGCTTTCTTT.